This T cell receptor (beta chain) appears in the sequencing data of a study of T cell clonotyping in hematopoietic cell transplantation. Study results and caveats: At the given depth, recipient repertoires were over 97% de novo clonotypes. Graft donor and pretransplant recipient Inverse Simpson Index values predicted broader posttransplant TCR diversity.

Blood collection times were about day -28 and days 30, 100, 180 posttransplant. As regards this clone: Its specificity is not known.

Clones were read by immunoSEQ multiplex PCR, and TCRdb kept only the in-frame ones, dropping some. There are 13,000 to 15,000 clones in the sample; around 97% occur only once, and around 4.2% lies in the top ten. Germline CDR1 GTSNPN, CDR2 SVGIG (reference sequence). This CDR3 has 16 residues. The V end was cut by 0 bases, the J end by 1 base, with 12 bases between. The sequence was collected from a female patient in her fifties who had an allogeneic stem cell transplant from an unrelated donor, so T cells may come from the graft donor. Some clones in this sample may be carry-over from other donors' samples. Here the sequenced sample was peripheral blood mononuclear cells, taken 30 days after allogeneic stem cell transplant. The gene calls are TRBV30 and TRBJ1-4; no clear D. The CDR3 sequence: CAWSVSPGLTNEKLFF. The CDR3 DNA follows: TGTGCCTGGAGTGTCTCACCGGGATTAACTAATGAAAAACTGTTTTTT.